These T cell receptor beta chains were read from a single sample in a study of patients and donors after allogeneic stem cell transplantation. A single record per CDR3 protein comes from TCRdb applying MiXCR to the RT-PCR reads. In the table there are about 230,000 distinct CDR3 sequences, approximately 14% of which are singletons. The sample taken for sequencing was blood, either unsorted or a sorted T cell fraction (not recorded which). The receptors come from a human donor who was either an allogeneic HSCT recipient or a stem cell or donor lymphocyte infusion donor (not recorded which). It is not recorded whose cells these are; they may come from a transplant donor. The CDR3 runs from the conserved cysteine through the conserved F or W. D genes are given only for firm matches. Rows give clone size only sometimes, using once, few, many, or a class for an expanded clone.

. TRBJ1-1 . TRBV7-9 CASSLVEGMEAFF TGTGCCAGCAGCTTAGTGGAGGGGATGGAGGCTTTCTTT
. TRBJ2-5 . TRBV10-3 CAISDVRNQETQYF TGTGCCATCAGTGACGTTCGGAACCAAGAGACCCAGTACTTC
few TRBJ1-3 . TRBV30 CAWSVSGNTIYF TGTGCCTGGAGTGTATCTGGAAACACCATATATTTT
. TRBJ2-1 TRBD2 TRBV20-1 CSAGLAFNEQFF TGCAGTGCCGGACTAGCTTTTAATGAGCAGTTCTTC
many TRBJ2-2 . TRBV5-1 CASSLLRVANTGELFF TGCGCCAGCAGCTTGTTGAGGGTCGCGAACACCGGGGAGCTGTTTTTT
. TRBJ2-3 TRBD2 TRBV5-1 CASSLVQGAGGYSDTQYF TGCGCCAGCAGCTTGGTACAAGGAGCGGGAGGGTATTCAGATACGCAGTATTTT
few TRBJ1-5 . TRBV19 CASSYGEGVSNQPQHF TGTGCCAGTAGTTATGGGGAAGGGGTTAGCAATCAGCCCCAGCATTTT
few TRBJ2-1 TRBD1 TRBV30 CAGTGEANEQFF TGTGCCGGGACAGGGGAAGCCAATGAGCAGTTCTTC
. TRBJ1-2 TRBD1 TRBV2 CASRAETGGLGNGYTF TGTGCCAGCAGGGCGGAGACAGGGGGCTTGGGAAATGGCTACACCTTC
few TRBJ2-1 . TRBV20-1 CSARDIGRRLNYNEQFF TGCAGTGCTAGAGATATTGGCCGGAGACTAAACTACAATGAGCAGTTCTTC
. TRBJ1-5 . TRBV30 CAWNGNSNQPQHF TGTGCCTGGAACGGAAACAGCAATCAGCCCCAGCATTTT
many TRBJ2-5 TRBD2 TRBV20-1 CSARGLTGLGGPQETQYF TGCAGTGCTAGAGGACTTACGGGACTAGGAGGGCCCCAAGAGACCCAGTACTTC